Below are 22 T cell receptor beta chains sequenced from a single sample in a study of CD8 T cells in Susac syndrome (dated by TCRdb to the late 2010s). The protocol used for the library was the immunoSEQ multiplex PCR assay. RNA was extracted using the RNeasy kit, and roughly 0.5 to 1 microgram was reverse transcribed with random hexamers. TCRdb trimmed public reads at Q25 via fastp, called clones via MiXCR and kept in-frame beta chains. Each CDR3 protein appears once, grouped with its most common genes and DNA. Within this sample are roughly 200,000 distinct CDR3 sequences, with 85% to 95% of them counted one time only. Together, the top ten hold approximately 0.081% of the sample. The sequenced sample was CD4+ T cells from PBMCs. The receptors shown here come from a human donor with multiple sclerosis.

This rearrangement joins TRBV23-1 to TRBJ1-2; D remains unclear. TRBV23-1 belongs to the ORF category, with a function that is uncertain. There are 14 residues in the CDR3. Trimming cost V 2 bases and J 2 bases, with 9 bases left between them. The CDR3 DNA follows: TGCGCCAGCAGTCAACTTCACCCAAACTATGGCTACACCTTC. Translated, it gives CASSQLHPNYGYTF.

In DNA, the CDR3 is TGCAGTGCTAGAATTTTACAGTCTCAAGAGACCCAGTACTTC. This sequence encodes CSARILQSQETQYF. V and J are TRBV20-1 and TRBJ2-5; D is undetermined. Trimming left V 2 bases short and J 2 bases short, with 12 bases between. Germline CDR1 and CDR2: DFQATT and SNEGSKA (reference sequence). This CDR3 contains 14 residues.

This chain links TRBV30 with TRBJ1-2; D gene uncertain. Germline values: CDR1 GTSNPN, CDR2 SVGIG (reference sequence). V dropped 0 bases and J dropped 4 bases, with 12 bases sitting between them. The CDR3 is 14 residues long. Here the CDR3 reads CAWSVPEQSYGYTF. The CDR3 DNA reads as TGTGCCTGGAGTGTACCGGAACAGAGCTATGGCTACACCTTC.

The chain carries TRBV15 and TRBJ1-1; D uncertain. The germline CDR1 and CDR2 sequences are LNHNV and YYDKDF (reference sequence). Trimming took off 1 base at V and 3 bases at J, with 12 bases between the two ends. This CDR3 region has 15 residues. In nucleotides, the CDR3 is TGTGCCACCAGCAGAGTATCGGGGAGAGACACTGAAGCTTTCTTT. This codes for CATSRVSGRDTEAFF.

The chain combines TRBV27 with TRBJ1-6; 8 bases align to TRBD1. Germline CDR1 and CDR2: MNHEY and SMNVEV (reference sequence). This CDR3 comprises 14 residues. The V gene end was trimmed by 6 bases and the J gene end by 7 bases; junction bases not matched to a gene: 5. The CDR3 nucleotides read TGTGCCAGCAGCCGACAGGGGACCAATTCACCCCTCCACTTT. It codes for CASSRQGTNSPLHF.

The rearrangement links TRBV24-1 to TRBJ2-1; possibly TRBD1 for D (5 bases). The CDR3 totals 15 residues. The germline V gene has CDR1 KGHDR and CDR2 SFDVKD. V gave up 3 bases and J gave up 4 bases, with 12 bases separating them. CDR3 in amino acids: CATSDHTGNYNEQFF. Written as DNA, the CDR3 is TGTGCCACCAGTGATCACACAGGAAATTACAATGAGCAGTTCTTC.

The rearrangement uses TRBV29-1 and TRBJ1-2, with D tentatively TRBD1 (6 bases). Trimming left V 2 bases short and J 7 bases short, with 14 bases between. CDR1 and CDR2 (germline): SQVTM, ANQGSEA. The CDR3 totals 13 residues. CDR3 coding DNA: TGCAGCGTTGAATCGCCCACAGGGCCTGGCTACACCTTC. This translates into CSVESPTGPGYTF. Full variable domain (remainder filled in from reference TRBV29-1 and TRBJ1-2): SAVISQKPSRDICQRGTSLTIQCQVDSQVTMMFWYRQQPGQSLTLIATANQGSEATYESGFVIDKFPISRPNLTFSTLTVSNMSPEDSSIYLCSVESPTGPGYTFGSGTRLTVV.

V and J are TRBV20-1 and TRBJ1-2, with TRBD1 as a possible D gene (5 bases). Germline V gives CDR1 DFQATT, CDR2 SNEGSKA (reference sequence). This CDR3 spans 14 amino acids. The CDR3 is CLAGNGAAYYGYTF. The CDR3 bases are TGCCTAGCGGGTAATGGGGCAGCCTACTATGGCTACACCTTC.

The chain is built from TRBV30 and TRBJ1-2; D gene ambiguous. The V and J ends lost 1 base and 8 bases respectively, with 14 bases between them. CDR1 is GTSNPN, CDR2 SVGIG, per germline (reference sequence). The length of the CDR3 is 13 residues. The CDR3 is CAWSAFAGSGYTF. The CDR3 bases are TGTGCCTGGAGTGCTTTCGCTGGTAGCGGCTACACCTTC. Using reference TRBV30 and TRBJ1-2 for the parts outside the CDR3, the full variable domain is SQTIHQWPATLVQPVGSPLSLECTVEGTSNPNLYWYRQAAGRGLQLLFYSVGIGQISSEVPQNLSASRPQDRQFILSSKKLLLSDSGFYLCAWSAFAGSGYTFGSGTRLTVV.

J is TRBJ2-3 and V is TRBV29-1, with 10 bases matching TRBD2. Trimming at V came to 8 bases and at J to 8 bases, leaving 7 bases not matched to a gene. Germline values: CDR1 SQVTM, CDR2 ANQGSEA. This CDR3 region has 12 residues. CDR3: CSSSGGPGTQYF. The CDR3 DNA reads TGCAGCTCTAGCGGGGGCCCAGGTACGCAGTATTTT.

V usage is TRBV30 and J usage is TRBJ2-5, with TRBD2 matching 7 bases. Per germline, CDR1 GTSNPN and CDR2 SVGIG (reference sequence). This CDR3 contains 14 residues. After removal of 0 bases from V and 7 bases from J, the junction contained 8 bases not matched to a gene. The CDR3 DNA reads as TGTGCCTGGAGTGTACGGGGGGTAGGAGTGACCCAGTACTTC. Amino acids: CAWSVRGVGVTQYF.

This sequence joins TRBV24-1 and TRBJ2-3; tentative D call: TRBD2 (5 bases). The V end was cut by 2 bases, the J end by 4 bases, with 12 bases between. CDR1 and CDR2 from the germline V gene are KGHDR and SFDVKD. CDR3 length: 15 amino acids. The CDR3 sequence is CATSDSGGRADTQYF. In DNA, the CDR3 is TGTGCCACCAGTGATTCGGGCGGGCGGGCAGATACGCAGTATTTT.

Concerning this clonotype: Relative to the germline gene, one junction end is altered; a read error may explain this. The chain is built from TRBV15 and TRBJ1-1, with TRBD1 as a possible D gene (5 bases). This CDR3 comprises 15 residues. Germline CDR1 reads LNHNV; CDR2 reads YYDKDF (reference sequence). The CDR3 nucleotides are TGTGCCACCAGCCCCGGGGCAGGGATCTACACCGAAGCTTTCTTT. Protein: CATSPGAGIYTEAFF.

The chain uses TRBV2 and TRBJ2-7; 8 nucleotides agree with TRBD1. The CDR3 length is 14 residues. Germline values: CDR1 SNHLY, CDR2 FYNNEI. V lost 3 bases, J lost 1 base, and 2 bases stayed unmatched. CDR3 region: CASSERQGSYEQYV. Written as DNA, the CDR3 is TGTGCCAGCAGTGAGAGACAGGGGTCCTACGAGCAGTACGTC.

J is TRBJ2-1 and V is TRBV20-1; maybe TRBD2 (6 bases). V lost 6 bases and J 4 bases, leaving 10 bases between the germline ends. This CDR3 spans 12 amino acids. Germline CDR1 is DFQATT and CDR2 is SNEGSKA (reference sequence). CDR3 sequence: CSARREYNEQFF. CDR3 bases: TGCAGTGCGCGACGGGAGTACAATGAGCAGTTCTTC.

This chain joins TRBV29-1 and TRBJ1-1; D is undetermined. There are 11 residues in the CDR3. Trimming pared 7 bases from V and 5 bases from J, leaving 11 bases between. From germline, CDR1 is SQVTM and CDR2 ANQGSEA. DNA for the CDR3: TGCAGCGGCTCTACAGTGACTGAAGCTTTCTTT. Its translation: CSGSTVTEAFF.

V usage is TRBV5-1 and J usage is TRBJ1-1, with unresolved D. The CDR3 is 15 amino acids. CDR1 is SGHRS and CDR2 is YFSETQ in the germline V gene. The V end was cut by 0 bases, the J end by 2 bases, with 11 bases between. The CDR3 is CASSLDAGGNTEAFF. The CDR3 region has the DNA TGCGCCAGCAGCTTGGACGCAGGAGGAAACACTGAAGCTTTCTTT.

The chain is built from TRBV7-9 and TRBJ1-2; maybe TRBD1 (5 bases). V was clipped by 2 bases and J by 3 bases, with 13 bases between them. This CDR3 comprises 15 residues. Germline V lookup: CDR1 SEHNR, CDR2 FQNEAQ (reference sequence). CDR3 loop: CASSLRGLGDYGYTF. The CDR3 DNA sequence: TGTGCCAGCAGCTTAAGGGGCCTCGGGGACTATGGCTACACCTTC.

The chain has TRBV29-1 and TRBJ2-5; D is ambiguous. Germline V CDR1 and CDR2: SQVTM, ANQGSEA. Trimming removed 3 bases at V and 2 bases at J, with 7 bases between. CDR3 length equals 12 residues. The CDR3, as DNA: TGCAGCGTTGAGGGTCATCAAGAGACCCAGTACTTC. Translation gives CSVEGHQETQYF. Full variable domain (missing parts from reference TRBV29-1 and TRBJ2-5): SAVISQKPSRDICQRGTSLTIQCQVDSQVTMMFWYRQQPGQSLTLIATANQGSEATYESGFVIDKFPISRPNLTFSTLTVSNMSPEDSSIYLCSVEGHQETQYFGPGTRLLVL.

The V call is TRBV20-1, the J call TRBJ1-1; perhaps TRBD1 as D (6 bases). This CDR3 contains 13 residues. Trimming shortened V by 5 bases and J by 5 bases, and 15 bases separated the two germline ends. From germline, CDR1 is DFQATT and CDR2 SNEGSKA (reference sequence). The DNA of the CDR3 is TGCAGTGCTGAAGGAAGGGGGGGTACTGAAGCTTTCTTT. Translated: CSAEGRGGTEAFF.

This clonotype was detected only once. The CDR3 nucleotides read TGTGCCAGCAGCTCGAATTTCATCGGCTACACCTTC. Amino acid sequence: CASSSNFIGYTF. The V gene is TRBV7-2, the J gene TRBJ1-2, with unresolved D. Germline-derived CDR1 and CDR2 are SGHTA and FQGNSA. The CDR3 runs 12 residues. The V end was cut by 4 bases, the J end by 8 bases, with 11 bases between.

This chain joins TRBV19 and TRBJ1-5; no definite D call. The germline V gene encodes CDR1 LNHDA and CDR2 SQIVND (reference sequence). The CDR3 covers 15 residues. Trimming took 6 bases from V and 2 from J, leaving 14 bases between them. This chain's CDR3 is CASSVFQQGNQPQHF. The CDR3 region has the DNA TGTGCCAGTAGCGTCTTCCAGCAGGGCAATCAGCCCCAGCATTTT.